A single sample is the source of the 19 T cell receptor beta chains below, sequenced in a study of blood T cell repertoires in COVID-19. Profiled with immunoSEQ multiplex PCR; TCRdb holds only in-frame clones, not every one. The table includes some 48,000 clones, more than 80% detected once. Sequencing was performed on peripheral blood. Receptor source: a man aged 55-75 years with COVID-19, enrolled during active disease.

V is TRBV15 and J is TRBJ1-2, with D perhaps matching TRBD1 (5 bases). Germline V gene sequence: CDR1 LNHNV, CDR2 YYDKDF (reference sequence). V shed 4 bases and J shed 5 bases, with 11 bases lying between them. There are 13 residues in the CDR3. CDR3 amino acids: CATSTGKEYGYTF. The CDR3 coding sequence is TGTGCCACCAGCACAGGGAAAGAGTATGGCTACACCTTC.

The chain carries TRBV25-1 and TRBJ2-4; 13 bases agree with TRBD2. The CDR3 is made up of 16 amino acids. V was clipped by 4 bases and J by 9 bases; unmatched bases: 9. Germline values: CDR1 MGHDK, CDR2 SYGVNS. Here the CDR3 reads CASSAWTSGGEGIQYF. Here the CDR3 DNA reads TGTGCCAGCAGTGCTTGGACTAGCGGGGGCGAGGGCATTCAGTACTTC.

This clone was seen once. The rearrangement links TRBV28 to TRBJ2-2, with TRBD2 matching 13 bases. The V and J ends lost 7 bases and 6 bases, in that order; junction bases with no gene match: 14. This CDR3 spans 18 amino acids. CDR1 and CDR2 (germline): MDHEN, SYDVKM. CDR3 loop: CASISRGLAGVNAGELFF. CDR3 DNA sequence: TGTGCCAGCATCTCCCGCGGACTAGCGGGAGTCAACGCCGGGGAGCTGTTTTTT.

V is TRBV19 and J is TRBJ1-2; 9 bases are shared with TRBD1. The V gene end was trimmed by 6 bases and the J gene end by 1 base; junction bases not matched to a gene: 6. The CDR3 contains 15 residues. CDR1 LNHDA and CDR2 SQIVND come from the germline V gene (reference sequence). The CDR3 coding sequence is TGTGCCAGTAGGGGTAACAGGGGGCTTAACTATGGCTACACCTTC. The encoded protein is CASRGNRGLNYGYTF. Variable domain in full (rest from reference TRBV19 and TRBJ1-2): DGGITQSPKYLFRKEGQNVTLSCEQNLNHDAMYWYRQDPGQGLRLIYYSQIVNDFQKGDIAEGYSVSREKKESFPLTVTSAQKNPTAFYLCASRGNRGLNYGYTFGSGTRLTVV.

The rearrangement links TRBV23-1 to TRBJ1-1; possible D gene TRBD1, 6 bases. TRBV23-1 qualifies as an ORF whose function is uncertain. The CDR3 length is 15 residues. V lost 6 bases to trimming and J lost 8 bases, with 22 bases between them. The CDR3 region is CASRDRGSTGREAFF. In DNA form, the CDR3 reads TGCGCCAGCAGAGACCGGGGATCGACAGGTAGGGAAGCTTTCTTT.

The chain employs TRBV7-2 and TRBJ2-5, with TRBD1 matching over 7 bases. Germline V lookup: CDR1 SGHTA, CDR2 FQGNSA. The CDR3 length is 14 residues. The J segment lost 2 bases and the V segment lost 5 bases, leaving 5 bases of the junction unmatched. CDR3 nucleotides: TGTGCCAGCAGCACCGGGACAGCACAAGAGACCCAGTACTTC. Translating it yields CASSTGTAQETQYF.

The chain couples TRBV5-6 to TRBJ1-3; D is uncertain. The germline V gene has CDR1 SGHDT and CDR2 YYEEEE. V was pared by 0 bases and J by 0 bases, with 7 bases between. This CDR3 is 15 amino acids long. CDR3 residues: CASSLGGSSGNTIYF. CDR3 bases: TGTGCCAGCAGCTTGGGAGGCAGCTCTGGAAACACCATATATTTT.

The chain joins TRBV6-2 or TRBV6-3 to TRBJ1-6; D perhaps matches TRBD1 (6 bases). Trimming cost V 2 bases and J 3 bases, with 14 bases left between them. The CDR3 is 17 residues long. In germline, CDR1 is MNHEY, CDR2 SVGEGT. The CDR3 here is CASSYQKTGVYNSPLHF. The CDR3 coding sequence is TGTGCCAGCAGTTACCAAAAGACAGGTGTCTATAATTCACCCCTCCACTTT.

V gene TRBV4-1 combines with J gene TRBJ2-1; 9 positions match TRBD1. Trimming cost V 1 base and J 7 bases; bases outside gene matches: 5. Per germline, CDR1 MGHRA and CDR2 YSYEKL. CDR3 size: 15 residues. CDR3 sequence: CASSQALTGGNEQFF. In DNA form, the CDR3 reads TGCGCCAGCAGCCAAGCTTTGACAGGGGGAAATGAGCAGTTCTTC.

The V call is TRBV7-3, the J call TRBJ2-7; 7 bases fit TRBD2. Germline V gene sequence: CDR1 SGHTA, CDR2 FQGTGA. Trimming removed 4 bases from V and 3 bases from J; junction bases left unmatched: 3. The CDR3 loop spans 13 amino acids. CDR3 sequence (DNA): TGTGCCAGCAGCTATGGCGGGGGCTACGAGCAGTACTTC. Translation gives CASSYGGGYEQYF.

The chain employs TRBV2 and TRBJ1-2; no clear D. The CDR3 runs to 11 residues. V was trimmed by 7 bases and J by 5 bases, leaving 8 bases between them. Germline CDR1 and CDR2: SNHLY and FYNNEI. CDR3 in amino acids: CASTSGYGYTF. CDR3 DNA: TGTGCCAGCACGTCAGGATATGGCTACACCTTC.

The V gene is TRBV28, the J gene TRBJ1-2, with 9 bases aligning to TRBD1. Trimming took 7 bases from V and 8 from J; bases not matched to a gene: 14. Germline assignment: CDR1 MDHEN and CDR2 SYDVKM. The CDR3 loop spans 15 amino acids. The CDR3 DNA reads TGTGCCAGCACCTTATCCGGGACAGGGCGAGGGGGCTACACCTTC. Encoded protein: CASTLSGTGRGGYTF.

Here the CDR3 reads CASSPSPGTGSEQYF. In DNA form, the CDR3 reads TGTGCCAGCAGCCCAAGTCCCGGGACAGGGTCCGAGCAGTACTTC. J is TRBJ2-7 and V is TRBV9; 9 nucleotides line up with TRBD1. Germline CDR1 SGDLS, CDR2 YYNGEE. The CDR3 is made up of 15 amino acids. Germline trimming cut 4 bases from V and 6 bases from J; bases unmatched to any gene: 11.

This chain connects TRBV2 to TRBJ1-4; D gene unclear. There are 14 residues in the CDR3. The ends were cut back, 5 bases at V and 8 bases at J, with 15 bases in the middle. CDR1 SNHLY and CDR2 FYNNEI come from the germline V gene. CDR3 amino acids: CASSRTSSSEKLFF. The CDR3 bases are TGTGCCAGCAGTCGGACCTCCTCTAGCGAAAAACTGTTTTTT.

The chain recombines TRBV28 with TRBJ1-1, with a tentative D call TRBD1 (5 bases). The CDR3 is 15 residues long. Germline V gene lookup returns CDR1 MDHEN and CDR2 SYDVKM. V was clipped by 6 bases and J by 7 bases, with 21 bases between them. CDR3: CASRAGGVGLYEAFF. The CDR3 bases are TGTGCCAGCAGGGCGGGGGGAGTCGGGCTTTATGAAGCTTTCTTT.

J is TRBJ2-3 and V is TRBV7-9, with 7 bases lining up with TRBD1. This CDR3 has 16 residues. Germline trimming cut 1 base from V and 7 bases from J; bases unmatched to any gene: 11. Germline CDR1 reads SEHNR; CDR2 reads FQNEAQ (reference sequence). CDR3 coding DNA: TGTGCCAGCAGCTTAGTAGGGGCAGGGGGAAGGTATACGCAGTATTTT. This gives the protein CASSLVGAGGRYTQYF.

This clone appeared a single time. V usage is TRBV2 and J usage is TRBJ2-3; the D gene is possibly TRBD1 (5 bases). The germline gives CDR1 SNHLY, CDR2 FYNNEI. CDR3 length equals 16 residues. With 6 bases removed from V and 3 bases from J, the gap between germline ends came to 19 bases. CDR3 in DNA: TGTGCCAGCAGAGCTCACCCGGACATAACAACAGATACGCAGTATTTT. Translating gives CASRAHPDITTDTQYF.

This rearrangement joins TRBV19 to TRBJ1-5, with 10 bases aligning to TRBD1. CDR3 length equals 14 residues. CDR1 is LNHDA and CDR2 is SQIVND in the germline V gene (reference sequence). V was pared by 6 bases and J by 6 bases, with 5 bases of the junction left unmatched. CDR3 loop: CASRNDRGPQPQHF. The CDR3 nucleotides are TGTGCCAGTAGGAACGACAGGGGGCCTCAGCCCCAGCATTTT.

The chain joins TRBV11-2 to TRBJ1-2, with 7 bases fitting TRBD1. The germline CDR1 and CDR2 sequences are SGHAT and FQNNGV. The V gene end was trimmed by 6 bases and the J gene end by 8 bases; junction bases not matched to a gene: 12. This CDR3 is 14 amino acids long. The CDR3 DNA sequence: TGTGCCAGCAGAGAAGAGACAGGGTGGTCGGGCTACACCTTC. Residues: CASREETGWSGYTF.